These 5 T cell receptor beta chains originate from one sample sequenced in a study of yellow fever vaccine responses in identical twins. A single record per CDR3 protein comes from TCRdb applying MiXCR to the RT-PCR reads. Of roughly 3,000 distinct CDR3 sequences listed, around nine tenths are singletons. Specimen: T cells from blood (PBMCs), unsorted or a sorted subset (not recorded which), collected before or after yellow fever vaccination (not recorded which). All receptors derive from a young woman who received the yellow fever vaccine.

V and J are TRBV23-1 and TRBJ2-7; possibly TRBD1 for D (6 bases). TRBV23-1 counts as an open reading frame of uncertain function. V was clipped by 6 bases and J by 3 bases, with 15 bases between them. This CDR3 comprises 14 residues. Here the CDR3 reads CASRTQGNRYEQYF. The CDR3 nucleotides read TGCGCCAGCAGAACACAGGGTAATCGCTACGAGCAGTACTTC.

In its sample, this clonotype was seen a few times. The chain employs TRBV5-1 and TRBJ2-2; D possibly matches TRBD1 or TRBD2 (5 bases each). Germline lookup yields CDR1 SGHRS and CDR2 YFSETQ. The length of the CDR3 is 15 residues. Trimming removed 6 bases at V and 4 bases at J, with 16 bases between. CDR3 in DNA: TGCGCCAGCACACCCGTCAGTGGGGGCACCGGGGAGCTGTTTTTT. It codes for CASTPVSGGTGELFF.

The V gene is TRBV11-3, the J gene TRBJ2-5, with D perhaps matching TRBD1 (5 bases). Trimming left V 6 bases short and J 7 bases short, with 18 bases between. Germline V gene data show CDR1 as SGHNT and CDR2 as YENEEA. This CDR3 has 14 amino acids. CDR3 in DNA: TGTGCCAGCAGTGTCACAGGAGCCTCAGGGACCCAGTACTTC. This encodes CASSVTGASGTQYF.

The J gene is TRBJ2-2, the V gene TRBV11-3, with D perhaps TRBD1 or TRBD2 (6 bases each). Trimming pared 5 bases from V and 5 bases from J, leaving 18 bases between. Germline V CDR1 and CDR2: SGHNT, YENEEA. The CDR3 has 16 residues. The CDR3 protein is CASSPVWGARTGELFF. The CDR3 DNA reads TGTGCCAGCAGCCCCGTTTGGGGGGCGAGGACCGGGGAGCTGTTTTTT.

This clonotype was detected only once. This chain links TRBV24-1 with TRBJ2-2; D ambiguous. The V gene lost 0 bases and the J gene lost 8 bases, with 6 bases spanning the gap. This CDR3 contains 13 residues. Germline lookup yields CDR1 KGHDR and CDR2 SFDVKD. CDR3 DNA: TGTGCCACCAGTGATTTGCTGGGGGGGGAGCTGTTTTTT. It is translated as CATSDLLGGELFF.